The subject of this entry is one T cell receptor beta chain. A junction boundary mismatches the germline segment, possibly from a read error. Germline V gene sequence: CDR1 MGHDK, CDR2 SYGVNS. The CDR3 has 9 amino acids. The data derive from a study of shared T cell receptors in the human thymus. Assay: immunoSEQ multiplex PCR; the TCRdb copy retains only in-frame clones and omits some. The data contain 500,000 to 550,000 clones, roughly 74% of them singletons. The same data also went into a second study, on human thymus T cells.

The sequence was collected from a boy in the first two years of life with a congenital heart defect. Sequences were obtained from thymocytes. This rearrangement joins TRBV25-1 to TRBJ2-3; D unclear. The CDR3 bases are TGTGCCAGCACTGATACGCAGTATTTT. It translates to CASTDTQYF.